The rows below give T cell receptor beta chains drawn from one sample of a study of metastatic and nonmetastatic thyroid tumors. TCRdb reprocessed the PCR reads using MiXCR. In the table there are around 37,000 clones, approximately 25% of which are singletons. The specimen was tumor tissue. The receptor source for this set is a female donor with papillary thyroid cancer or a benign thyroid nodule (not recorded which). Some clones in this sample may be carry-over from other donors' samples. Both conserved end residues are part of each CDR3. The order of the fields is clone size, J gene, D gene, V gene, CDR3 DNA, CDR3 protein. D genes are given only for firm matches. Clone size is shown for a subset of rows, as once, few, many or a class of expanded clone.

size: many
J: TRBJ1-5
D: TRBD1
V: TRBV19
DNA: TGTGCCAGTAGTACGGGACAGGGTAGCAATCAGCCCCAGCATTTT
CDR3: CASSTGQGSNQPQHF

size: -
J: TRBJ2-1
D: TRBD2
V: TRBV20-1
DNA: TGCAGTGCTAGAGATGTTGACCGGACTAGCTACAATGAGCAGTTCTTC
CDR3: CSARDVDRTSYNEQFF

size: -
J: TRBJ1-2
D: TRBD1
V: TRBV19
DNA: TGTGCCAGTACCATCGGGACAGGGGTGGGCTATGGCTACACCTTC
CDR3: CASTIGTGVGYGYTF

size: many
J: TRBJ2-3
D: -
V: TRBV15
DNA: TGTGCCACCAGCAGAGAGACGGGGGGCGGCACAGATACGCAGTATTTT
CDR3: CATSRETGGGTDTQYF

size: medium-sized
J: TRBJ1-6
D: TRBD1
V: TRBV13
DNA: TGTGCCAGCAGCTTAGGGGACAGGGCTTATAATTCACCCCTCCACTTT
CDR3: CASSLGDRAYNSPLHF

size: -
J: TRBJ1-1
D: -
V: TRBV4-2
DNA: TGTGCCAGCAGCGCAACACCTTGGCGGCGTACTGGTTATGGGAGGAACACTGAAGCTTTCTTT
CDR3: CASSATPWRRTGYGRNTEAFF

size: few
J: TRBJ2-2
D: TRBD2
V: TRBV6-1
DNA: TGTGCCAGCAGTCAACTAGCGGTGAACACCGGGGAGCTGTTTTTT
CDR3: CASSQLAVNTGELFF

size: -
J: TRBJ2-7
D: TRBD2
V: TRBV20-1
DNA: TGCAGTGCTGTACTAGCGGACTTTCCCAGTGAGCAGTACTTC
CDR3: CSAVLADFPSEQYF

size: -
J: TRBJ2-1
D: -
V: TRBV5-1
DNA: TGCGCCAGCAGCTTGGGAGACAGGAATTTCTTGTCCTACAATGAGCAGTTCTTC
CDR3: CASSLGDRNFLSYNEQFF

size: many
J: TRBJ2-1
D: TRBD2
V: TRBV28
DNA: TGTGCCAGTACCCTGGCGGGGGGGTATGTAAATGAGCAGTTCTTC
CDR3: CASTLAGGYVNEQFF

size: -
J: TRBJ2-7
D: -
V: TRBV20-1
DNA: TGCAGTGCTTCCCCGGGGTGGTCTTCCTACGAGCAGTACTTC
CDR3: CSASPGWSSYEQYF

size: -
J: TRBJ2-7
D: -
V: TRBV11-1
DNA: TGTGCCAGCTACGACACCCGAGTGCAGGGGTTAACCTCCTACGAGCAGTACTTC
CDR3: CASYDTRVQGLTSYEQYF

size: -
J: TRBJ1-6
D: TRBD1
V: TRBV15
DNA: TGTGCCACCAGCATATGCAGGGGGACCTATAATTCACCCCTCCACTTT
CDR3: CATSICRGTYNSPLHF

size: few
J: TRBJ2-1
D: TRBD1
V: TRBV11-2
DNA: TGTGCCAGCAGCACCGGGACAGGGGATTGGTACAATGAGCAGTTCTTC
CDR3: CASSTGTGDWYNEQFF

size: many
J: TRBJ1-4
D: -
V: TRBV6-1
DNA: TGTGCCAGCAGTTATAGGGGAGAGGGTGAAAAACTGTTTTTT
CDR3: CASSYRGEGEKLFF

size: -
J: TRBJ1-1
D: -
V: TRBV5-5
DNA: TGTGCCAGCAGCTGGAACGGGAACACTGAAGCTTTCTTT
CDR3: CASSWNGNTEAFF

size: -
J: TRBJ2-7
D: TRBD2
V: TRBV11-2
DNA: TGTGCCAGCAGCCCCCCTCCCGCGGGAGGGCCGGAGGAGCAGTACTTC
CDR3: CASSPPPAGGPEEQYF

size: -
J: TRBJ2-3
D: TRBD2
V: TRBV6-1
DNA: TGTGCCAGCAGTGCGCGCTTACTAGCGGATAGGGGTTCGACGCAGTATTTT
CDR3: CASSARLLADRGSTQYF

size: -
J: TRBJ1-1
D: -
V: TRBV29-1
DNA: TGCAGCGTGGCGACAGGAACTGAAGCTTTCTTT
CDR3: CSVATGTEAFF

size: -
J: TRBJ2-5
D: -
V: TRBV24-1
DNA: TGTGCCACCAGTGCTCCTAGTCATGAGACCCAGTACTTC
CDR3: CATSAPSHETQYF

size: few
J: TRBJ2-7
D: TRBD1
V: TRBV6-1
DNA: TGTGCCAGCAGGTCCGGGACAGCAACCTACGAGCAGTACTTC
CDR3: CASRSGTATYEQYF